Here is one T cell receptor beta chain with its context. Its cognate antigen is unknown. In the PCR, 60 Vbeta and 13 Jbeta primers were used. Assay used: immunoSEQ multiplex PCR; TCRdb lists only in-frame clones, some missing. The sample has 99,000 or so clones, more than 65% seen once. The data belong to a study of cytomegalovirus exposure and HLA in healthy donors. Study-wide findings and caveats: CMV serostatus was the sole immune exposure data available. In a later analysis, HLA-C alleles had the fewest associated TCRs, DRB1 alleles the most. In a later analysis, compared with equally common non-associated chains, HLA-associated beta chains were more expanded.

The CDR3 length is 13 residues. The V gene lost 5 bases and the J gene lost 5 bases, with 10 bases spanning the gap. CDR1 and CDR2 (germline): LNHDA, SQIVND (reference sequence). Healthy bone marrow donors supplied every sample. The sequence was collected from a man aged 40-50 years in good health and CMV-seropositive. The sample consisted of PBMCs. The chain links TRBV19 to TRBJ1-5, with D perhaps TRBD1 (5 bases). CDR3 sequence (DNA): TGTGCCAGTAGTCCCGACAGTGATCAGCCCCAGCATTTT. Residues: CASSPDSDQPQHF.